These T cell receptor beta chains were read from a single sample in a study of response to subunit inactivated influenza vaccine. Each CDR3 protein gets one entry after TCRdb re-called the RT-PCR reads with MiXCR. Found here are under 550,000 distinct CDR3 sequences, approximately 7.1% of them singletons; the top ten hold around 13%. This specimen was PBMCs from blood, taken around 25 months after vaccination. These receptors were taken from a man aged 50-75 years who received an inactivated influenza vaccine. CDR3s include the opening cysteine and the closing phenylalanine or tryptophan. A D gene is named only where the DNA matches it firmly. Not every row has a clone size; where given, it reads once, few, many or a size class.

cdr3_nt	cdr3_aa	j_call	d_call	clone_size	v_call
TGTGCCAGTGGGCAGGGCCGCGGCCATAGCAATCAGCCCCAGCATTTT	CASGQGRGHSNQPQHF	TRBJ1-5	NA	NA	TRBV28
TGTGCCAGCAGGGAGGAGGGTTCGGTTGGGGCCAACGTCCTGACTTTC	CASREEGSVGANVLTF	TRBJ2-6	NA	few	TRBV2
TGTGCCAGCAGTTATGACGGTCGCGAGACCCAGTACTTC	CASSYDGRETQYF	TRBJ2-5	NA	NA	TRBV27
TGTGCCAGCTCACCACTGGAGACCGGGGAGCTGTTTTTT	CASSPLETGELFF	TRBJ2-2	NA	few	TRBV18
TGTGCCAGCAGCTTAAGGGACAGGGAAAAGAATACGCAGTATTTT	CASSLRDREKNTQYF	TRBJ2-3	TRBD1	medium-sized	TRBV7-9
TGCGCCAGCAGGAAGGGGGCAACGAACACTGAAGCTTTCTTT	CASRKGATNTEAFF	TRBJ1-1	TRBD1	many	TRBV5-1
TGCGCCAGCAGTGACGGCCCCGGGGGGGCCGCAGATACGCAGTATTTT	CASSDGPGGAADTQYF	TRBJ2-3	TRBD2	NA	TRBV10-1
TGTGCCAGCAGCTCAAGACTGAGCTATAGCAATCAGCCCCAGCATTTT	CASSSRLSYSNQPQHF	TRBJ1-5	NA	many	TRBV6-2/TRBV6-3
TGTGCCAGCAGACAAGAAGGCGGAGCGGGAGGGCTAAGTGGGAATGAGCAGTTCTTC	CASRQEGGAGGLSGNEQFF	TRBJ2-1	TRBD2	NA	TRBV4-2
TGTGCCATCAGTGATGGGCAGGGGGCGTACCAAGAGACCCAGTACTTC	CAISDGQGAYQETQYF	TRBJ2-5	TRBD1	NA	TRBV10-3
TGTGCCACCAGCAGGAGGGACAACTACGAGCAGTACTTC	CATSRRDNYEQYF	TRBJ2-7	NA	NA	TRBV15
TGTGCCAGCAGTGCGACTAGCGGGGGGTCGAGCTCCTACGAGCAGTACTTC	CASSATSGGSSSYEQYF	TRBJ2-7	TRBD2	NA	TRBV7-6
TGTGCCAGCAGCTTGGGGGCCCGGGACAGGGGGAATCAGCCCCAGCATTTT	CASSLGARDRGNQPQHF	TRBJ1-5	TRBD1	many	TRBV5-5
TGTGCCAGCAGTTACCCCCCCCGACACGCTAAAACGAACACCGGGGAGCTGTTTTTT	CASSYPPRHAKTNTGELFF	TRBJ2-2	NA	few	TRBV6-5
TGCAGTGCTTCTGGAATTGCTAGCGGGATTTACAATGAGCAGTTCTTC	CSASGIASGIYNEQFF	TRBJ2-1	TRBD2	few	TRBV20-1
TGCAGTGCTGCAGCCGGGGGACGGGGAGATACGCAGTATTTT	CSAAAGGRGDTQYF	TRBJ2-3	NA	few	TRBV20-1